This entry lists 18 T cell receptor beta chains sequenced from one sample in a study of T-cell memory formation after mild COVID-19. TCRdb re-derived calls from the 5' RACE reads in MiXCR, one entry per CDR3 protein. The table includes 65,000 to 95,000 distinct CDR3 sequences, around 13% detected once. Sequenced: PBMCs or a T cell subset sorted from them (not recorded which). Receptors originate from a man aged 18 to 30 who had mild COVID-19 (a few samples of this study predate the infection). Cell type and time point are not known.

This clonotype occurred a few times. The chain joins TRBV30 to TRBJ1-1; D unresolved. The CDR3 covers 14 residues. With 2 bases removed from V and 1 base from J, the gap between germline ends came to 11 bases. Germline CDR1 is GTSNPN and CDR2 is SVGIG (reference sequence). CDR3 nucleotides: TGTGCCTGGAGTCTATTCCCCGGGAACACTGAAGCTTTCTTT. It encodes CAWSLFPGNTEAFF.

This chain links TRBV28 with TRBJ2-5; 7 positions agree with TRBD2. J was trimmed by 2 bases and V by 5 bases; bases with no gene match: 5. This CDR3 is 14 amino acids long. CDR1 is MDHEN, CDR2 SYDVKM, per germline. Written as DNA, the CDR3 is TGTGCCAGCAGTAACGCGGGGGATCAAGAGACCCAGTACTTC. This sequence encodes CASSNAGDQETQYF.

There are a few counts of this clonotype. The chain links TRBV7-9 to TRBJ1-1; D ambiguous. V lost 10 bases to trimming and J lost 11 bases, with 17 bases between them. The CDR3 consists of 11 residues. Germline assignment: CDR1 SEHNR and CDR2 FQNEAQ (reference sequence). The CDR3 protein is CAIAQLLTAFF. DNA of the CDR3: TGTGCCATCGCACAGCTCCTGACGGCTTTCTTT. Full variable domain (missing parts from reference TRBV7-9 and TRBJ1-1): DTGVSQNPRHKITKRGQNVTFRCDPISEHNRLYWYRQTLGQGPEFLTYFQNEAQLEKSRLLSDRFSAERPKGSFSTLEIQRTEQGDSAMYLCAIAQLLTAFFGQGTRLTVV.

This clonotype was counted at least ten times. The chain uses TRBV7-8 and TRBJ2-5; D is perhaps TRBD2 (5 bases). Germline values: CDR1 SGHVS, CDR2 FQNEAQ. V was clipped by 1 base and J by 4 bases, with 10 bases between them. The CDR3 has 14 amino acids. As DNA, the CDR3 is TGTGCCAGCAGCTTAGTGACGGGGATAGAGACCCAGTACTTC. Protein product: CASSLVTGIETQYF.

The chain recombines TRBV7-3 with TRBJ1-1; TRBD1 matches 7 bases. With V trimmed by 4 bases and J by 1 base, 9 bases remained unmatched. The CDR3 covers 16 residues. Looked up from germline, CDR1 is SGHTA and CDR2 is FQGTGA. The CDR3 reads CASSSILGTANTEAFF. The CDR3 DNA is TGTGCCAGCAGCTCGATCCTAGGGACAGCGAACACTGAAGCTTTCTTT.

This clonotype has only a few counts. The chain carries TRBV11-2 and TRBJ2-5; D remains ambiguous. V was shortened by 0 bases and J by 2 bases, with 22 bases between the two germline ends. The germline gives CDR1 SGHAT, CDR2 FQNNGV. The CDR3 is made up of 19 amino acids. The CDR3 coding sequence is TGTGCCAGCAGCTTAGATGGACCCATGAGGCCCAAAAGTCAAGAGACCCAGTACTTC. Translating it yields CASSLDGPMRPKSQETQYF.

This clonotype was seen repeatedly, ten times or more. The CDR3 loop reads CASSEDTYNEQFF. The CDR3 DNA reads TGTGCCAGCAGTGAGGACACCTACAATGAGCAGTTCTTC. The chain combines TRBV6-4 with TRBJ2-1; D perhaps matches TRBD1 (5 bases). The germline gives CDR1 MRHNA, CDR2 SNTAGT. The germline V and J ends were trimmed by 3 bases and 2 bases, with 5 bases remaining between them. The CDR3 runs to 13 residues.

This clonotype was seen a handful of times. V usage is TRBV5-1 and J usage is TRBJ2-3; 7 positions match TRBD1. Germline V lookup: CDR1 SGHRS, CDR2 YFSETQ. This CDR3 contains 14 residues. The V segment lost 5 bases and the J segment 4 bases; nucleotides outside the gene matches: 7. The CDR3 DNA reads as TGCGCCAGCAGTTACAGGGGCGGCCCAGATACGCAGTATTTT. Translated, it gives CASSYRGGPDTQYF.

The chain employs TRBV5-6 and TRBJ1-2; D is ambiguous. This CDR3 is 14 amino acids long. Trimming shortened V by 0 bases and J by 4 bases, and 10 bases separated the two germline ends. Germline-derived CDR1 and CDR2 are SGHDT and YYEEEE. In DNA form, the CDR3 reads TGTGCCAGCAGCTTGGCCGTGACGGTCTATGGCTACACCTTC. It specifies CASSLAVTVYGYTF.

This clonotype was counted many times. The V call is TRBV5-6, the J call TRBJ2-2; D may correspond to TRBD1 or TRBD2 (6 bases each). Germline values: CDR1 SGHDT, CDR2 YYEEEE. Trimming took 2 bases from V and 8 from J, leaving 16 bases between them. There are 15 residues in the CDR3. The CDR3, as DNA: TGTGCCAGCAGCTTCTACAGGGAGGTAGCGGGGGAGCTGTTTTTT. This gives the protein CASSFYREVAGELFF.

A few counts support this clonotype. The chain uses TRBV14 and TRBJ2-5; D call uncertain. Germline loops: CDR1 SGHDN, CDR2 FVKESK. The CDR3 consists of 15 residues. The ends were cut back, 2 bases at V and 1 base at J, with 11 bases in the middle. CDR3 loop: CASSQLWQPQETQYF. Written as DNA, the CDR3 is TGTGCCAGCAGCCAATTGTGGCAACCCCAAGAGACCCAGTACTTC. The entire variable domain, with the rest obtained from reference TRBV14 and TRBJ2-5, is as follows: EAGVTQFPSHSVIEKGQTVTLRCDPISGHDNLYWYRRVMGKEIKFLLHFVKESKQDESGMPNNRFLAERTGGTYSTLKVQPAELEDSGVYFCASSQLWQPQETQYFGPGTRLLVL.

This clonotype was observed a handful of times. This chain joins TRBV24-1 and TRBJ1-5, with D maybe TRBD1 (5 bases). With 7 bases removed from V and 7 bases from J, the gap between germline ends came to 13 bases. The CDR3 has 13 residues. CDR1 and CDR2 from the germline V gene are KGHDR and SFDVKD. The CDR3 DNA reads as TGTGCCACCAGCCGACAGTCACGGCAGCCCCAGCATTTT. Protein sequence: CATSRQSRQPQHF.

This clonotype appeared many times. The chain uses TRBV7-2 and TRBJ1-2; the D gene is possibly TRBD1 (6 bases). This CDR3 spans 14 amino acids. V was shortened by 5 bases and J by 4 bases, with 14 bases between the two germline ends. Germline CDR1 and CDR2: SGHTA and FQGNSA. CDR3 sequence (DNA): TGTGCCAGCAGCCCCCGGACAGTGCGCTATGGCTACACCTTC. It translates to CASSPRTVRYGYTF.

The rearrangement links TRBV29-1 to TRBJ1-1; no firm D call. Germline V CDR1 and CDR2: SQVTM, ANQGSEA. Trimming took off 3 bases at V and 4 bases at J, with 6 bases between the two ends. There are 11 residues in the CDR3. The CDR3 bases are TGCAGCGTTGACCGAACCACTGAAGCTTTCTTT. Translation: CSVDRTTEAFF. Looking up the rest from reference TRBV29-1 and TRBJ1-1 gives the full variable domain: SAVISQKPSRDICQRGTSLTIQCQVDSQVTMMFWYRQQPGQSLTLIATANQGSEATYESGFVIDKFPISRPNLTFSTLTVSNMSPEDSSIYLCSVDRTTEAFFGQGTRLTVV.

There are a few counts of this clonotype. In DNA form, the CDR3 reads TGTGCCAGCAGCCCTAGGTCGGGCCTCAATGAGCAGTTCTTC. Amino acids: CASSPRSGLNEQFF. The V and J genes are TRBV5-8 and TRBJ2-1; D is ambiguous. The CDR3 has 14 amino acids. Germline CDR1 SGHTS, CDR2 YDEGEE. Trimming stripped 4 bases from V and 6 bases from J, with 14 bases between. The variable domain in full, with the rest retrieved from reference TRBV5-8 and TRBJ2-1, is EAGVTQSPTHLIKTRGQQATLRCSPISGHTSVYWYQQALGLGLQFLLWYDEGEERNRGNFPPRFSGRQFPNYSSELNVNALELEDSALYLCASSPRSGLNEQFFGPGTRLTVL.

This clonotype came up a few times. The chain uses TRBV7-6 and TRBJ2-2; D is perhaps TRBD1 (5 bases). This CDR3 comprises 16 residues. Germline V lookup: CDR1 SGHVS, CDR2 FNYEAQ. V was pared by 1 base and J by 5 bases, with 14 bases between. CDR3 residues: CASSLGSYQGTGELFF. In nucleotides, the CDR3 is TGTGCCAGCAGCTTAGGGTCCTATCAGGGTACCGGGGAGCTGTTTTTT. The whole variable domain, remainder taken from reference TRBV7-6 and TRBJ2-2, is GAGVSQSPRYKVTKRGQDVALRCDPISGHVSLYWYRQALGQGPEFLTYFNYEAQQDKSGLPNDRFSAERPEGSISTLTIQRTEQRDSAMYRCASSLGSYQGTGELFFGEGSRLTVL.

In DNA, the CDR3 is TGTGCCAGCAGCGTAGAAGCGGGGAGCTACAATGAGCAGTTCTTC. Translated: CASSVEAGSYNEQFF. The genes are TRBV9 and TRBJ2-1, with 7 positions matching TRBD2. The CDR3 contains 15 residues. The germline CDR1 and CDR2 sequences are SGDLS and YYNGEE. V trimming: 0 bases; J trimming: 3 bases; junction bases outside the gene matches: 3. Full variable domain (remainder filled in from reference TRBV9 and TRBJ2-1): DSGVTQTPKHLITATGQRVTLRCSPRSGDLSVYWYQQSLDQGLQFLIQYYNGEERAKGNILERFSAQQFPDLHSELNLSSLELGDSALYFCASSVEAGSYNEQFFGPGTRLTVL.

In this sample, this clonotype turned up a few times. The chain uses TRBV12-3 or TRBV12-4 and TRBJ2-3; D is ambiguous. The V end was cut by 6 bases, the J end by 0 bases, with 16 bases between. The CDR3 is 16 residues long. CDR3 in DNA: TGTGCCAGCAGCCTCCATGGCGCCGACAGCACAGATACGCAGTATTTT. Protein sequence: CASSLHGADSTDTQYF.